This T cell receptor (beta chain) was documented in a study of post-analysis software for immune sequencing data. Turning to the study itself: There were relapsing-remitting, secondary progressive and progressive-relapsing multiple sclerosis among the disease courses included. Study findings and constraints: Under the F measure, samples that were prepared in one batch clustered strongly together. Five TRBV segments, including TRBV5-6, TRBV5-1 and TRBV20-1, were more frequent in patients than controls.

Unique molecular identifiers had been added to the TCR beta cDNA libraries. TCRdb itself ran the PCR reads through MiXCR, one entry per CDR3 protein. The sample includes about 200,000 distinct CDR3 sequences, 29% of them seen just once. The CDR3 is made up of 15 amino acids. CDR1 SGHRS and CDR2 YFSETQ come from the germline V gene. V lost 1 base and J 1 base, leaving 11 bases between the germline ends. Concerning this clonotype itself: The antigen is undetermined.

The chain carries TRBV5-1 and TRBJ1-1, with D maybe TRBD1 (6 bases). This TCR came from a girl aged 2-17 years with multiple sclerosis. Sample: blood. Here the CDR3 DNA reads TGCGCCAGCAGCTTGCTAGCGGGACAGAACACTGAAGCTTTCTTT. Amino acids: CASSLLAGQNTEAFF.